The 29 T cell receptor beta chains below were found in one sample sequenced in a study of T-cell reconstitution after alpha-beta-depleted transplantation in children. Preparing the TCRbeta library involved the use of unique molecular identifiers. TCRdb recomputed calls from the PCR reads with MiXCR, one row per CDR3 protein. Seen here are 150,000 to 200,000 distinct CDR3 sequences, about 15% observed once, and the top ten hold roughly an eighth. This material consisted of PBMCs from the stem cell graft donor, taken from the stem cell graft. The receptor source for this set is a human donor who donated a stem cell graft to a child with acute lymphoblastic leukemia.

In its sample, this clonotype was seen many times. This CDR3 is CASSSGTSGSGSVDTQYF. The CDR3 DNA sequence: TGTGCCAGCAGTTCCGGGACTAGCGGGAGTGGTAGCGTGGATACGCAGTATTTT. The chain uses TRBV12-3 or TRBV12-4 and TRBJ2-3; 14 bases line up with TRBD2. The V segment lost 4 bases and the J segment 6 bases; nucleotides outside the gene matches: 12. This CDR3 has 18 residues.

This clonotype was observed a few times. The rearrangement links TRBV12-3 or TRBV12-4 to TRBJ1-1, with 7 nucleotides matching TRBD1. The V and J ends lost 5 bases and 2 bases, in that order; junction bases with no gene match: 8. This CDR3 region has 15 residues. The DNA for the CDR3 is TGTGCCAGCAGTGGACGGACAGGAATTAACACTGAAGCTTTCTTT. Translated, it gives CASSGRTGINTEAFF.

This clonotype came up many times. This chain links TRBV29-1 with TRBJ2-7; D gene uncertain. In germline, CDR1 is SQVTM, CDR2 ANQGSEA. Between the trimmed V and J ends, which lost 4 bases and 4 bases, there was a span of 5 bases. This CDR3 comprises 10 residues. The CDR3 reads CSVGDYEQYF. The CDR3 DNA sequence: TGCAGCGTTGGAGATTACGAGCAGTACTTC.

The sample holds many counts of this clonotype. V is TRBV5-1 and J is TRBJ1-1, with unresolved D. The CDR3 has 16 residues. Germline lookup yields CDR1 SGHRS and CDR2 YFSETQ. V was cut by 0 bases and J by 0 bases, with 12 bases left in between. The CDR3 nucleotides read TGCGCCAGCAGCTTGGGTAACCTGGGAATGAACACTGAAGCTTTCTTT. This codes for CASSLGNLGMNTEAFF.

This chain links TRBV11-2 with TRBJ2-2; 8 bases align to TRBD2. The CDR3 sequence is 16 residues long. Per the germline V gene, CDR1 is SGHAT and CDR2 is FQNNGV. Unmatched junction bases numbered 7, after V lost 5 bases and J lost 2 bases. CDR3: CASSRKSGSNTGELFF. CDR3 DNA: TGTGCCAGCAGCCGGAAGAGCGGGAGTAACACCGGGGAGCTGTTTTTT.

This clonotype was seen a few times. This chain links TRBV25-1 with TRBJ1-1, with 8 bases lining up with TRBD1. J was trimmed by 3 bases and V by 4 bases; bases with no gene match: 4. The V gene's germline CDR1 is MGHDK and CDR2 SYGVNS. The CDR3 runs to 14 residues. Here the CDR3 reads CASSAWTGYTEAFF. In DNA form, the CDR3 reads TGTGCCAGCAGTGCGTGGACAGGGTACACTGAAGCTTTCTTT.

This clonotype showed up many times. The chain combines TRBV5-1 with TRBJ2-1; D unclear. This CDR3 is built from 14 residues. Germline V lookup: CDR1 SGHRS, CDR2 YFSETQ. The V end lost 0 bases, the J end lost 6 bases, and 10 bases lay between the germline ends. The CDR3 nucleotides read TGCGCCAGCAGCTTGGCTCGGAGAAGCAATGAGCAGTTCTTC. The encoded protein is CASSLARRSNEQFF.

Details on this clonotype: The junction departs from the called germline gene at one end, perhaps through a read error. The chain uses TRBV6-5 and TRBJ2-3; TRBD2 agrees at 9 bases. The CDR3 runs to 16 residues. Germline loops: CDR1 MNHEY, CDR2 SVGAGI. CDR3 bases: TGTGCCGGCAGTTACCAGACTAGCGGAGGAAGAAATACGCAGTATTTT. Translation: CAGSYQTSGGRNTQYF.

This clonotype was counted ten times or more. This chain connects TRBV29-1 to TRBJ2-5, with a possible D match to TRBD1 (6 bases). Trimming removed 3 bases from V and 3 bases from J, with 11 bases in between. Germline values: CDR1 SQVTM, CDR2 ANQGSEA. The CDR3 spans 13 residues. CDR3 in DNA: TGCAGCGTTGACAGGACAGCGAAAGAGACCCAGTACTTC. Protein: CSVDRTAKETQYF.

This clonotype has at least ten counts. The chain employs TRBV5-1 and TRBJ2-5, with D unclear. The V gene lost 0 bases and the J gene lost 4 bases, with 7 bases spanning the gap. Germline CDR1 and CDR2: SGHRS and YFSETQ. The CDR3 extends over 13 amino acids. Here the CDR3 DNA reads TGCGCCAGCAGCTTGGACCTGCTAGAGACCCAGTACTTC. Translation: CASSLDLLETQYF.

This clonotype was observed many times. CDR3 coding DNA: TGCAGCGTTGCAGGACTAGCTAGCAGATACAATGAGCAGTTCTTC. This translates into CSVAGLASRYNEQFF. The gene calls are TRBV29-1 and TRBJ2-1; 8 bases map to TRBD2. Per germline, CDR1 SQVTM and CDR2 ANQGSEA. The CDR3 contains 15 residues. The ends lost 4 bases at V and 4 bases at J; junction bases unmatched: 9.

This clonotype was counted ten times or more. This sequence joins TRBV7-8 and TRBJ1-4; D gene unclear. The CDR3 is made up of 16 amino acids. V was cut by 4 bases and J by 0 bases, with 12 bases left in between. CDR1 and CDR2 from the germline V gene are SGHVS and FQNEAQ. The CDR3 bases are TGTGCCAGCAGCTCCCCCGACTGGGCAACTAATGAAAAACTGTTTTTT. Translated, it gives CASSSPDWATNEKLFF.

The rearrangement joins TRBV30 to TRBJ2-1; 10 bases align to TRBD2. The germline gives CDR1 GTSNPN, CDR2 SVGIG (reference sequence). Losses at the gene ends were 4 bases for V and 0 bases for J; bases not matched to a gene: 12. The CDR3 is made up of 18 amino acids. The CDR3 spells CAWKTGLAIFGSYNEQFF. CDR3 sequence (DNA): TGTGCCTGGAAGACGGGACTAGCGATATTTGGCTCCTACAATGAGCAGTTCTTC.

Many counts were recorded for this clonotype. The chain uses TRBV20-1 and TRBJ1-2; 10 bases agree with TRBD1. CDR3 length: 16 residues. Germline V gene lookup returns CDR1 DFQATT and CDR2 SNEGSKA (reference sequence). V gave up 2 bases and J gave up 4 bases; unmatched junction bases: 10. The CDR3 DNA reads TGCAGTGCTAGATCTCTCTACGGGACAGGGGCCTATGGCTACACCTTC. Its protein product is CSARSLYGTGAYGYTF.

Ten or more counts support this clonotype. The CDR3 nucleotides are TGCGCCAGCAGCCAACCTCCGACAGGGGAAGTATCCGGGGAGCTGTTTTTT. It specifies CASSQPPTGEVSGELFF. J is TRBJ2-2 and V is TRBV4-1, with 8 bases identical to TRBD1. Germline values: CDR1 MGHRA, CDR2 YSYEKL. V gave up 2 bases and J gave up 6 bases; unmatched junction bases: 11. This CDR3 contains 17 residues.

The sample holds many counts of this clonotype. V and J are TRBV14 and TRBJ2-1, with 10 positions matching TRBD1. Germline CDR1 is SGHDN and CDR2 is FVKESK. The CDR3 consists of 16 residues. Losses at the gene ends were 4 bases for V and 5 bases for J; bases not matched to a gene: 8. This chain's CDR3 is CASSLRRTGGHNEQFF. In nucleotides, the CDR3 is TGTGCCAGCAGCCTTCGAAGGACAGGGGGGCACAATGAGCAGTTCTTC. Based on the CDR3 plus reference TRBV14 and TRBJ2-1, the full variable domain is EAGVTQFPSHSVIEKGQTVTLRCDPISGHDNLYWYRRVMGKEIKFLLHFVKESKQDESGMPNNRFLAERTGGTYSTLKVQPAELEDSGVYFCASSLRRTGGHNEQFFGPGTRLTVL.

This clonotype was seen many times. This chain joins TRBV20-1 and TRBJ2-1, with 10 positions matching TRBD2. Losses at the gene ends were 6 bases for V and 0 bases for J; bases not matched to a gene: 8. This CDR3 has 16 amino acids. In germline, CDR1 is DFQATT, CDR2 SNEGSKA (reference sequence). The CDR3 region is CSALPSGRSSYNEQFF. In DNA form, the CDR3 reads TGCAGTGCCCTCCCTAGCGGGAGAAGCTCCTACAATGAGCAGTTCTTC.

The V call is TRBV29-1, the J call TRBJ2-5; TRBD1 agrees at 8 bases. Germline V gives CDR1 SQVTM, CDR2 ANQGSEA. The CDR3 is 14 amino acids. The V segment lost 3 bases and the J segment 4 bases; nucleotides outside the gene matches: 7. CDR3 nucleotides: TGCAGCGTTGACTTCGGGACAGGTCCAGAGACCCAGTACTTC. Residues: CSVDFGTGPETQYF.

This clonotype appeared a few times. The V call is TRBV19, the J call TRBJ2-7; 7 bases are shared with TRBD2. With V trimmed by 3 bases and J by 12 bases, 5 bases remained unmatched. The germline V gene encodes CDR1 LNHDA and CDR2 SQIVND (reference sequence). CDR3 length: 11 amino acids. The CDR3 DNA follows: TGTGCCAGTAGTATGGGGGGGAAGGCGTACTTC. Its translation: CASSMGGKAYF.

This clonotype was picked up many times. V usage is TRBV5-1 and J usage is TRBJ1-1; maybe TRBD1 (5 bases). The CDR3 is 14 amino acids. Germline V gene sequence: CDR1 SGHRS, CDR2 YFSETQ. The ends were cut back, 6 bases at V and 1 base at J, with 13 bases in the middle. The CDR3 DNA is TGCGCCAGCACCTTATCCGGGGCGAACACTGAAGCTTTCTTT. It translates to CASTLSGANTEAFF.

This clonotype was counted at least ten times. V and J are TRBV25-1 and TRBJ2-2, with D maybe TRBD2 (7 bases). Germline CDR1 is MGHDK and CDR2 is SYGVNS. The CDR3 extends over 14 amino acids. The V and J ends lost 7 bases and 5 bases respectively, with 14 bases between them. CDR3 nucleotide sequence: TGTGCCAGCACCGGACTAGGGGGGACCGGGGAGCTGTTTTTT. Protein product: CASTGLGGTGELFF.

V is TRBV29-1 and J is TRBJ2-7, with 7 nucleotides matching TRBD2. V lost 5 bases and J lost 3; bases outside the gene matches: 4. Germline values: CDR1 SQVTM, CDR2 ANQGSEA. This CDR3 has 12 amino acids. In nucleotides, the CDR3 is TGCAGCGTTAGGGAGGGAGACTACGAGCAGTACTTC. Residues: CSVREGDYEQYF.

This clonotype was counted many times. The V and J genes are TRBV20-1 and TRBJ1-5; D is perhaps TRBD1 (6 bases). CDR3 length: 15 amino acids. Germline V gene lookup returns CDR1 DFQATT and CDR2 SNEGSKA (reference sequence). Trimming removed 3 bases from V and 5 bases from J, with 17 bases in between. The CDR3 is CSARLWGAFDQPQHF. Here the CDR3 DNA reads TGCAGTGCTAGGTTATGGGGGGCGTTCGATCAGCCCCAGCATTTT.

The chain joins TRBV5-1 to TRBJ2-7; D unresolved. Trimming took 3 bases from V and 0 from J, leaving 13 bases between them. The CDR3 sequence is 15 residues long. Germline V gene lookup returns CDR1 SGHRS and CDR2 YFSETQ. CDR3 bases: TGCGCCAGCAGCTACCTCACGAGTACCTCCTACGAGCAGTACTTC. Amino acids: CASSYLTSTSYEQYF.

The DNA of the CDR3 is TGTGCCAGCAGCTTAGCGCTCGGGGCCGTGAACACCGGGGAGCTGTTTTTT. Its protein product is CASSLALGAVNTGELFF. The gene calls are TRBV7-2 and TRBJ2-2; D may match TRBD1 or TRBD2 (5 bases each). The germline V and J ends were trimmed by 0 bases and 1 base, with 12 bases remaining between them. The germline CDR1 and CDR2 sequences are SGHTA and FQGNSA. The CDR3 sequence is 17 residues long.

The chain uses TRBV28 and TRBJ2-5, with 7 bases aligning to TRBD2. The CDR3 runs 15 residues. Germline V gene lookup returns CDR1 MDHEN and CDR2 SYDVKM. The V and J ends lost 7 bases and 5 bases, in that order; junction bases with no gene match: 13. This chain's CDR3 is CASNHLYGEGETQYF. In DNA form, the CDR3 reads TGTGCCAGCAACCATCTGTATGGGGAGGGGGAGACCCAGTACTTC.

As to this clonotype: A much larger clone differs by one base, so this may be a read error. V is TRBV5-1 and J is TRBJ2-1; 7 bases match TRBD1. CDR1 and CDR2 (germline): SGHRS, YFSETQ. Trimming took 6 bases from V and 0 from J; bases not matched to a gene: 6. The length of the CDR3 is 15 residues. The CDR3 is CASTDRDSSYNEQFF. The CDR3 DNA is TGCGCCAGCACCGACCGGGACAGCTCCTACAATGAGCAGTTCTTC.

This clonotype has just a few counts. The chain uses TRBV10-3 and TRBJ1-2, with D perhaps TRBD1 (5 bases). The CDR3 runs to 14 residues. The V and J ends lost 5 bases and 5 bases respectively, with 15 bases between them. Germline CDR1 ENHRY, CDR2 SYGVKD. CDR3 residues: CAISINQGSYGYTF. In DNA form, the CDR3 reads TGTGCCATCAGTATAAATCAGGGTTCATATGGCTACACCTTC.

This clonotype was seen ten or more times. The chain joins TRBV5-1 to TRBJ2-7, with D perhaps matching TRBD1 or TRBD2 (6 bases each). The germline CDR1 and CDR2 sequences are SGHRS and YFSETQ. The CDR3 is made up of 15 amino acids. Trimming removed 0 bases at V and 4 bases at J, with 14 bases between. CDR3 nucleotides: TGCGCCAGCAGCTTGGACAGGGTGAGCGGGTACGAGCAGTACTTC. Its protein product is CASSLDRVSGYEQYF.